Following are 23 T cell receptor beta chains from one sample sequenced in a study of control samples from healthy donors and cancer patients. Sequencing used immunoSEQ multiplex PCR; TCRdb keeps in-frame clones, though not all of them. Here the sample spans 90,000 to 110,000 clones, 90% being singletons. The sequencing input was blood. The receptors stem from a human donor in good health. The donor label of this sample is uncertain.

The CDR3: CASSYQGTGGYTF. As DNA, the CDR3 is TGCGCCAGCAGCTACCAGGGGACGGGTGGCTACACCTTC. The chain uses TRBV5-1 and TRBJ1-2; tentatively, D is TRBD1 (6 bases). The CDR3 sequence is 13 residues long. The V and J ends lost 3 bases and 7 bases respectively, with 13 bases between them. The germline gives CDR1 SGHRS, CDR2 YFSETQ.

V and J are TRBV29-1 and TRBJ1-1, with 8 bases fitting TRBD1. Germline V lookup: CDR1 SQVTM, CDR2 ANQGSEA. The CDR3 is made up of 14 amino acids. The ends lost 7 bases at V and 4 bases at J; junction bases unmatched: 11. CDR3 in DNA: TGCAGCGCCTGCGGGGGACAGGTAGTCACTGAAGCTTTCTTT. Translated, it gives CSACGGQVVTEAFF.

V is TRBV19 and J is TRBJ1-5; D unclear. V lost 7 bases and J 3 bases, leaving 7 bases between the germline ends. CDR1 and CDR2 (germline): LNHDA, SQIVND (reference sequence). This CDR3 is built from 12 residues. The CDR3 region has the DNA TGTGCCAGTAAGTCCCCCAATCAGCCCCAGCATTTT. It encodes CASKSPNQPQHF.

The genes are TRBV19 and TRBJ1-4; possibly TRBD1 for D (6 bases). The germline V gene has CDR1 LNHDA and CDR2 SQIVND (reference sequence). There are 14 residues in the CDR3. The ends were cut back, 6 bases at V and 8 bases at J, with 16 bases in the middle. The chain's CDR3 is CASRATGFDEKLFF. The DNA of the CDR3 is TGTGCCAGTAGGGCCACAGGGTTTGACGAAAAACTGTTTTTT. The full variable domain, its missing parts supplied by reference TRBV19 and TRBJ1-4, is DGGITQSPKYLFRKEGQNVTLSCEQNLNHDAMYWYRQDPGQGLRLIYYSQIVNDFQKGDIAEGYSVSREKKESFPLTVTSAQKNPTAFYLCASRATGFDEKLFFGSGTQLSVL.

The chain couples TRBV9 to TRBJ2-5, with 14 bases fitting TRBD2. The V and J ends lost 3 bases and 2 bases, in that order; junction bases with no gene match: 3. Germline V CDR1 and CDR2: SGDLS, YYNGEE. CDR3 length: 16 amino acids. CDR3 nucleotides: TGTGCCAGCAGCGCCCGACTAGCGGGGGGGCAAGAGACCCAGTACTTC. Its protein product is CASSARLAGGQETQYF.

This clone was observed a handful of times. For the CDR3, the DNA is TGTGCCGCAAGAGCGGCAGGGTCTAATGAAAAACTGTTTTTT. Its protein product is CAARAAGSNEKLFF. The J gene is TRBJ1-4, the V gene TRBV10-3; perhaps TRBD1 as D (5 bases). Germline V gives CDR1 ENHRY, CDR2 SYGVKD. CDR3 length equals 14 residues. Trimming took off 11 bases at V and 3 bases at J, with 16 bases between the two ends.

The chain is built from TRBV2 and TRBJ2-7; a weak D match, TRBD1 (6 bases). The CDR3 extends over 13 amino acids. Germline assignment: CDR1 SNHLY and CDR2 FYNNEI. Trimming stripped 7 bases from V and 3 bases from J, with 13 bases between. In DNA form, the CDR3 reads TGTGCCAGCATGGGCGGACAGAACTACGAGCAGTACTTC. Its protein product is CASMGGQNYEQYF.

This clone was detected only a few times. V usage is TRBV19 and J usage is TRBJ2-4; D gene uncertain. CDR1 is LNHDA, CDR2 SQIVND, per germline (reference sequence). The CDR3 totals 17 residues. Trimming shortened V by 5 bases and J by 0 bases, and 17 bases separated the two germline ends. The CDR3 DNA reads as TGTGCCAGTAGTCGCTTTAGTACCCTCATAGCCAAAAACATTCAGTACTTC. The encoded protein is CASSRFSTLIAKNIQYF.

The chain couples TRBV6-5 to TRBJ1-6, with unresolved D. Germline V CDR1 and CDR2: MNHEY, SVGAGI. V was clipped by 0 bases and J by 7 bases, with 10 bases between them. This CDR3 has 15 amino acids. CDR3 region: CASSYSSPGNSPLHF. CDR3 sequence (DNA): TGTGCCAGCAGTTACTCATCGCCGGGGAATTCACCCCTCCACTTT.

The chain uses TRBV9 and TRBJ2-3; D ambiguous. The CDR3 is 15 amino acids. The germline V gene encodes CDR1 SGDLS and CDR2 YYNGEE. Between the trimmed V and J ends, which lost 2 bases and 4 bases, there was a span of 14 bases. The CDR3 loop reads CASSVYPTSSDTQYF. The CDR3 DNA is TGTGCCAGCAGCGTTTATCCGACTTCCTCAGATACGCAGTATTTT. The complete variable domain, with remaining parts taken from reference TRBV9 and TRBJ2-3, reads DSGVTQTPKHLITATGQRVTLRCSPRSGDLSVYWYQQSLDQGLQFLIQYYNGEERAKGNILERFSAQQFPDLHSELNLSSLELGDSALYFCASSVYPTSSDTQYFGPGTRLTVL.

This sequence joins TRBV27 and TRBJ1-2; TRBD1 might be the D (5 bases). The CDR3 totals 14 residues. The V end was cut by 8 bases, the J end by 10 bases, with 23 bases between. Per germline, CDR1 MNHEY and CDR2 SMNVEV (reference sequence). DNA of the CDR3: TGTGCCAGCTCCCCCACCCGGGGCAGAAGTGTCTACACCTTC. This translates into CASSPTRGRSVYTF.

The chain is built from TRBV19 and TRBJ2-2, with D tentatively TRBD2 (5 bases). The CDR3 is 13 residues long. Trimming stripped 6 bases from V and 6 bases from J, with 11 bases between. CDR1 LNHDA and CDR2 SQIVND come from the germline V gene (reference sequence). CDR3: CASSQQRAGELFF. The DNA of the CDR3 is TGTGCCAGTAGCCAGCAGAGGGCCGGGGAGCTGTTTTTT.

This clone has just one count. This rearrangement joins TRBV30 to TRBJ1-2, with D perhaps TRBD1 (6 bases). Germline CDR1 is GTSNPN and CDR2 is SVGIG (reference sequence). Trimming cost V 1 base and J 4 bases, with 10 bases left between them. This CDR3 region has 13 residues. This CDR3 is CAWSDPTGYGYTF. In nucleotides, the CDR3 is TGTGCCTGGAGTGATCCGACAGGCTATGGCTACACCTTC.

This chain links TRBV7-8 with TRBJ2-5, with D tentatively TRBD1 or TRBD2 (6 bases each). The CDR3 has 14 amino acids. Trimming cost V 5 bases and J 4 bases, with 14 bases left between them. The germline gives CDR1 SGHVS, CDR2 FQNEAQ. The CDR3 DNA is TGTGCCAGCAGCCCACCGACGGGGGCAGAGACCCAGTACTTC. Its protein product is CASSPPTGAETQYF.

The genes are TRBV24-1 and TRBJ1-1, with TRBD1 matching over 7 bases. Germline-derived CDR1 and CDR2 are KGHDR and SFDVKD. The CDR3 is 15 amino acids. The trim removed 2 bases at V and 2 bases at J, leaving 4 bases unmatched. The CDR3 bases are TGTGCCACCAGTGATTCCAGGACAGGAAACACTGAAGCTTTCTTT. Translation gives CATSDSRTGNTEAFF.

The chain joins TRBV25-1 to TRBJ1-2, with 7 bases aligning to TRBD1. The germline V gene encodes CDR1 MGHDK and CDR2 SYGVNS. The CDR3 runs 17 residues. Losses at the gene ends were 3 bases for V and 2 bases for J; bases not matched to a gene: 12. CDR3 residues: CASSDSSTGRRNYGYTF. In DNA form, the CDR3 reads TGTGCCAGCAGTGACTCCTCGACAGGGCGACGGAACTATGGCTACACCTTC.

J is TRBJ1-1 and V is TRBV14; weak D call: TRBD1 (5 bases). Germline-derived CDR1 and CDR2 are SGHDN and FVKESK. The CDR3 runs 14 residues. V lost 2 bases, J lost 1 base, and 8 bases lay in between. This chain's CDR3 is CASSQWGQNTEAFF. The CDR3 nucleotides are TGTGCCAGCAGCCAATGGGGCCAGAACACTGAAGCTTTCTTT.

The gene calls are TRBV5-1 and TRBJ2-7; D uncertain. This CDR3 region has 14 residues. Trimming removed 1 base at V and 6 bases at J, with 14 bases between. Germline loops: CDR1 SGHRS, CDR2 YFSETQ. In DNA, the CDR3 is TGCGCCAGCAGCTTGATTGGTTCTGGAAGCGAGCAGTACTTC. The encoded protein is CASSLIGSGSEQYF.

The rearrangement links TRBV10-1 to TRBJ2-3, with D uncertain. V was pared by 0 bases and J by 1 base, with 8 bases between. The V gene's germline CDR1 is WNHNN and CDR2 SYGVQD (reference sequence). This CDR3 has 15 amino acids. CDR3 nucleotides: TGCGCCAGCAGTGAGTCGGTGCTCGGCACAGATACGCAGTATTTT. As protein: CASSESVLGTDTQYF.

V usage is TRBV6-5 and J usage is TRBJ2-2, with TRBD1 identical over 7 bases. There are 15 residues in the CDR3. CDR1 and CDR2 from the germline V gene are MNHEY and SVGAGI. The J segment lost 5 bases and the V segment lost 5 bases, leaving 8 bases of the junction unmatched. CDR3 amino acids: CASSSDRARTGELFF. CDR3 sequence (DNA): TGTGCCAGCAGTAGCGACAGGGCCAGGACCGGGGAGCTGTTTTTT.

The chain links TRBV11-2 to TRBJ2-1; maybe TRBD2 (6 bases). The CDR3 covers 16 residues. The V end was cut by 6 bases, the J end by 2 bases, with 17 bases between. Germline assignment: CDR1 SGHAT and CDR2 FQNNGV. The CDR3 reads CASSSRYGGAYNEQFF. Here the CDR3 DNA reads TGTGCCAGCAGTTCAAGGTACGGGGGAGCCTACAATGAGCAGTTCTTC.

V and J are TRBV27 and TRBJ2-1; 9 nucleotides agree with TRBD2. V lost 3 bases, J lost 15 bases, and 9 bases stayed unmatched. This CDR3 comprises 13 residues. CDR1 is MNHEY, CDR2 SMNVEV, per germline (reference sequence). The CDR3 sequence is CASSLGGGDYLFF. The CDR3 nucleotides read TGTGCCAGCAGTTTGGGCGGGGGGGATTATCTGTTCTTC.

The CDR3 here is CASSAPGQNQPQHF. In nucleotides, the CDR3 is TGTGCCAGTAGTGCCCCGGGACAGAATCAGCCCCAGCATTTT. The J gene is TRBJ1-5, the V gene TRBV19; TRBD1 aligns across 7 bases. This CDR3 contains 14 residues. Germline CDR1 and CDR2: LNHDA and SQIVND (reference sequence). J gave up 4 bases and V 5 bases, and 5 bases lay outside the gene matches.